This T cell receptor beta chain was obtained from a study of shared clonotypes between healthy human individuals. Assay: immunoSEQ multiplex PCR; the TCRdb copy retains only in-frame clones and omits some. The repertoire holds 600,000 to 750,000 clones, 80% to 95% seen once, with 34% in the top ten. CDR1 SQVTM and CDR2 ANQGSEA come from the germline V gene. Trimming cost V 6 bases and J 0 bases, with 11 bases left between them. This CDR3 comprises 13 residues. Only one count was recorded for this clone. The material sequenced was memory CD8+ T cells from PBMCs. Stated subset: CD45RO+ cells pooled with CCR7-negative TemRA cells. This clonotype was obtained from a man younger than 30 in good health. Some clones in this sample may be carry-over from other donors' samples. The chain recombines TRBV29-1 with TRBJ2-5; D remains unclear. CDR3 in amino acids: CSVLWGYQETQYF. The CDR3 bases are TGCAGCGTGCTTTGGGGTTACCAAGAGACCCAGTACTTC.